Ten or more counts support the clone carrying this TCR beta chain. Its antigen is not identified. As to time point: persistent/refractory GD, antithyroid drugs over 5 years with positive TRAb. RNA from PBMCs was the source of the TCR library. The germline CDR1 and CDR2 sequences are DFQATT and SNEGSKA (reference sequence). Trimming left V 5 bases short and J 6 bases short, with 22 bases between. The CDR3 runs 15 residues. The sample belongs to a study of regulatory T cells in long-lasting Graves disease. Relying on iRepertoire HTBI primers and Arm-PCR of CDR3 regions, the team built TCR beta libraries. Via MiXCR, TCRdb re-called the multiplex PCR reads, giving one row per CDR3 protein. The table includes roughly 450,000 distinct CDR3 sequences, roughly a quarter detected once. Study-level findings and limits: TCR diversity was lower in persistent Graves' patients than in newly diagnosed ones.

This specimen consisted of peripheral blood mononuclear cells (PBMCs), obtained when the disease was refractory, from a patient treated with antithyroid drugs. This clonotype was obtained from a female donor with Graves disease. This chain links TRBV20-1 with TRBJ2-5, with D possibly being TRBD1 or TRBD2 (5 bases each). CDR3 residues: CSARGGAGAMKTQYF. As DNA, the CDR3 is TGCAGTGCTCGGGGTGGGGCTGGAGCGATGAAGACCCAGTACTTC.